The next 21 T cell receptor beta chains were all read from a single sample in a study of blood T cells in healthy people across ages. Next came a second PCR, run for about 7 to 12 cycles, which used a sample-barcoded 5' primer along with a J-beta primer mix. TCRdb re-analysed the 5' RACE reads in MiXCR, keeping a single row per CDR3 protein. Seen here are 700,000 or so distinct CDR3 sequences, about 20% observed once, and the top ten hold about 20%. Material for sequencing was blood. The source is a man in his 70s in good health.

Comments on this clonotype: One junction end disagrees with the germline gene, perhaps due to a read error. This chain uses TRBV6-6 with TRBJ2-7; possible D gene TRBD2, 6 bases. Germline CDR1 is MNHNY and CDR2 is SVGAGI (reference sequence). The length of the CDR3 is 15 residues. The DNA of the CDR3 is TGTACCAGCAGTCCTCCAGGGAGGACCGCCGGCGAGCAGTACTTC. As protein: CTSSPPGRTAGEQYF.

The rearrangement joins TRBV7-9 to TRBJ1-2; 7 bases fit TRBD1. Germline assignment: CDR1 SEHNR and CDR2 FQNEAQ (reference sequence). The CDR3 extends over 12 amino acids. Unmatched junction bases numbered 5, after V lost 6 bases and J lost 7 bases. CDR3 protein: CASSTGEIGYTF. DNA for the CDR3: TGTGCCAGCAGTACAGGGGAAATTGGCTACACCTTC.

CDR3 DNA sequence: TGTGCCAGCAGTTACGGCGCCGGTGACTACGAGCAGTACTTC. Protein product: CASSYGAGDYEQYF. The chain employs TRBV6-5 and TRBJ2-7; D call uncertain. Per germline, CDR1 MNHEY and CDR2 SVGAGI. The CDR3 extends over 14 amino acids. V lost 2 bases, J lost 3 bases, and 11 bases lay in between.

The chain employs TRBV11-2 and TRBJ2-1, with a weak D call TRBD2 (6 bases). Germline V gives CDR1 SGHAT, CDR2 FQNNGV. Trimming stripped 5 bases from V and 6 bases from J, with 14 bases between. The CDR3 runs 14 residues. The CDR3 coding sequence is TGTGCCAGCAGCCCGGGACTCCACGGCAATGAGCAGTTCTTC. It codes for CASSPGLHGNEQFF.

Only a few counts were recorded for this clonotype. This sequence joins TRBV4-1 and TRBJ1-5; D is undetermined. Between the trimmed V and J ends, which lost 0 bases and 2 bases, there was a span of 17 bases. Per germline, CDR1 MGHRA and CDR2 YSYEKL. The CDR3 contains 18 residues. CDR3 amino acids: CASSQEALTLHGNQPQHF. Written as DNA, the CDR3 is TGCGCCAGCAGCCAAGAAGCTTTAACCTTACACGGCAATCAGCCCCAGCATTTT.

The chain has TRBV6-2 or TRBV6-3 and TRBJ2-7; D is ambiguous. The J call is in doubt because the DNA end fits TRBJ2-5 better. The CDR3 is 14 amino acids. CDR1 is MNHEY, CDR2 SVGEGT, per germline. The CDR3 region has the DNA TGTGCCAGCAGTTTCCGGCCCTTTGGAGAGACCCAGTACTTC. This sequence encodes CASSFRPFGETQYF.

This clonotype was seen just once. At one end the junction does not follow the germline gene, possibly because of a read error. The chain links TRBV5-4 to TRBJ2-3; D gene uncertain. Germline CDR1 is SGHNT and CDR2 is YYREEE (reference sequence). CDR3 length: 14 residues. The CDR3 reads CASSLSSPTDTRYF. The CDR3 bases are TGTGCCAGCAGCTTGTCATCCCCCACAGATACGCGGTATTTT.

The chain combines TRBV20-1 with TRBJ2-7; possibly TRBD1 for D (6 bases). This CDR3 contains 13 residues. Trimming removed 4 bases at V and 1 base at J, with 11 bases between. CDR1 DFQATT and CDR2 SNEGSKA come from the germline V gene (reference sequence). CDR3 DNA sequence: TGCAGTGCTACACATCAGGGGTCCTACGAGCAGTACGTC. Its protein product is CSATHQGSYEQYV.

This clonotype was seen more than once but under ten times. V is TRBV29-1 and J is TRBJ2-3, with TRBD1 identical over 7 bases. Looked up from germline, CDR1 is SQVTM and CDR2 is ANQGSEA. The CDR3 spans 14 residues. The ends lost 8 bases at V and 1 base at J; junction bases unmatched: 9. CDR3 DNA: TGCAGCACTACCGACGGGACAGGCACAGATACGCAGTATTTT. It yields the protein CSTTDGTGTDTQYF.

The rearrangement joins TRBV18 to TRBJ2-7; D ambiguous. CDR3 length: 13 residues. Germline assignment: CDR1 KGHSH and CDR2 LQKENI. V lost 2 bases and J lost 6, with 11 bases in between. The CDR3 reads CASSPGNLVEQYV. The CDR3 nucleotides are TGTGCCAGCTCACCAGGGAATCTGGTCGAGCAGTACGTC.

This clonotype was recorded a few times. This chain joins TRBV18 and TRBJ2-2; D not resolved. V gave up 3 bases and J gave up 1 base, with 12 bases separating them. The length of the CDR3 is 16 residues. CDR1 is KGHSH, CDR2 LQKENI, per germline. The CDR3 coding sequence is TGTGCCAGCTCACCCGTCCTTCACGAGAACACCGGGGAGCTGTTTTTT. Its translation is CASSPVLHENTGELFF.

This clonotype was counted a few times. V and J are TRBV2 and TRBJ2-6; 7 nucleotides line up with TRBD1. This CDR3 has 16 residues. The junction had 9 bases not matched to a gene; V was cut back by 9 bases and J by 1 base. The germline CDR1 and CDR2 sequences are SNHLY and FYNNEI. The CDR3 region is CASRQGSDSGANVLTF. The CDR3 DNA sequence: TGTGCCAGTCGACAGGGTTCAGATTCTGGGGCCAACGTCCTGACTTTC.

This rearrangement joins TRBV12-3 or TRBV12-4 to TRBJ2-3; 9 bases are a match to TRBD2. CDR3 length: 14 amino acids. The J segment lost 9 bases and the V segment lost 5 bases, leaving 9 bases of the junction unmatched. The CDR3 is CASSTPPAGGTQYF. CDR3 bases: TGTGCCAGCAGTACGCCCCCAGCGGGAGGCACGCAGTATTTT.

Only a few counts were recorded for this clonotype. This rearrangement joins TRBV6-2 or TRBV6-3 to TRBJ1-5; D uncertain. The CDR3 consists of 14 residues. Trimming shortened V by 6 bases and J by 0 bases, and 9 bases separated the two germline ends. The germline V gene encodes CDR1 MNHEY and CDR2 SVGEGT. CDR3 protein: CASRDGYSNQPQHF. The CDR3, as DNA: TGTGCCAGCAGAGACGGATATAGCAATCAGCCCCAGCATTTT.

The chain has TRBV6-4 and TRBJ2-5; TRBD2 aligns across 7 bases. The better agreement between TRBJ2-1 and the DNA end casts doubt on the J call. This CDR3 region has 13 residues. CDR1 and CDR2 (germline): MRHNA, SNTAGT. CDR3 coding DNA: TGTGCCAGCAGTGCTCGACTAGCCGATGAGCAGTTCTTC. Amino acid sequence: CASSARLADEQFF.

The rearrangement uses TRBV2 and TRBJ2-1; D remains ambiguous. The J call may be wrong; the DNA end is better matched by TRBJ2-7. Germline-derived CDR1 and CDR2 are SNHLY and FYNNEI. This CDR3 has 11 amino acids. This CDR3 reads CARILTYEQYF. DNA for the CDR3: TGTGCCCGCATCCTGACGTACGAGCAGTACTTC.

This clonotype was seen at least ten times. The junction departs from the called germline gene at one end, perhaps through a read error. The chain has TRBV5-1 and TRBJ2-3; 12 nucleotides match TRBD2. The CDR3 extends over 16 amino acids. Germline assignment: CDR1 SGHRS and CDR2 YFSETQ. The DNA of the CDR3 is TGTGCCAGCAGTCCAGGACTAGCGGGGTCCACAGATACGCAGTATTTT. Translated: CASSPGLAGSTDTQYF.

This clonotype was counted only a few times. CDR3 DNA: TGTGCCAGCAGCTCGACAGGGCTGAACACAGATACGCAGTATTTT. Translating gives CASSSTGLNTDTQYF. This chain joins TRBV7-2 and TRBJ2-3; 7 bases are shared with TRBD1. This CDR3 region has 15 residues. Germline V CDR1 and CDR2: SGHTA, FQGNSA. V lost 4 bases, J lost 2 bases, and 6 bases stayed unmatched. Drawing the rest from reference TRBV7-2 and TRBJ2-3, the complete variable domain is GAGVSQSPSNKVTEKGKDVELRCDPISGHTALYWYRQSLGQGLEFLIYFQGNSAPDKSGLPSDRFSAERTGGSVSTLTIQRTQQEDSAVYLCASSSTGLNTDTQYFGPGTRLTVL.

The CDR3 loop is CASSGGEGRDTQYF. CDR3 nucleotides: TGTGCCAGCAGTGGAGGCGAAGGACGAGATACGCAGTATTTT. The V and J genes are TRBV2 and TRBJ2-3; no definite D call. Trimming stripped 4 bases from V and 5 bases from J, with 13 bases between. CDR3 length: 14 amino acids. CDR1 and CDR2 (germline): SNHLY, FYNNEI. The whole variable domain, remainder taken from reference TRBV2 and TRBJ2-3, is EPEVTQTPSHQVTQMGQEVILRCVPISNHLYFYWYRQILGQKVEFLVSFYNNEISEKSEIFDDQFSVERPDGSNFTLKIRSTKLEDSAMYFCASSGGEGRDTQYFGPGTRLTVL.

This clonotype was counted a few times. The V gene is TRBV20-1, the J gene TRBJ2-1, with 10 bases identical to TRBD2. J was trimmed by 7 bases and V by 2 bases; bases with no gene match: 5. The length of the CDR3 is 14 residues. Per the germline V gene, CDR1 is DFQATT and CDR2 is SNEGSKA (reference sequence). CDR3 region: CSARNGTSANEQFF. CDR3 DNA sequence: TGCAGTGCTAGAAATGGGACTAGCGCAAATGAGCAGTTCTTC.

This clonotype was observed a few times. The CDR3 DNA follows: TGCGCCAGCAGCTTTGAGGGGAGACTAGAGACCCAGTACTTC. This translates into CASSFEGRLETQYF. V usage is TRBV5-1 and J usage is TRBJ2-5; D may match TRBD1 or TRBD2 (5 bases each). CDR1 and CDR2 from the germline V gene are SGHRS and YFSETQ. Trimming cost V 2 bases and J 4 bases, with 12 bases left between them. The CDR3 consists of 14 residues.